These 8 T cell receptor beta chains came from one sample sequenced in a study of human T cells and chemical hapten exposure. TCRdb called the RACE reads again in MiXCR, with one record for every CDR3 protein. The table lists over 60,000 distinct CDR3 sequences, 10% of them singletons. This sample's time point: patch test 2, 6 weeks after DPC sensitization. Indicated treatment: therapeutic diphenylcyclopropenone sensitization with weekly scalp DPC. Sequencing was performed on whole blood, taken in connection with sensitization to the hapten diphenylcyclopropenone (DPC). The receptors were sampled from a woman aged 45-59 years with alopecia areata. Some clones in this sample may be carry-over from other donors' samples.

This clonotype was detected a few times. The CDR3 sequence is CASSLDLGRTDTQYF. CDR3 in DNA: TGTGCCAGCAGCTTAGATCTCGGACGCACAGATACGCAGTATTTT. This rearrangement joins TRBV7-9 to TRBJ2-3; D is ambiguous. CDR1 SEHNR and CDR2 FQNEAQ come from the germline V gene (reference sequence). The CDR3 length is 15 residues. V was pared by 1 base and J by 1 base, with 9 bases between.

This chain connects TRBV5-1 to TRBJ2-2; no clear D gene. Germline V CDR1 and CDR2: SGHRS, YFSETQ. CDR3 length: 13 amino acids. V shed 5 bases and J shed 4 bases, with 9 bases lying between them. CDR3 DNA: TGCGCCAGCAGGTGGTTTGCCACCGGGGAGCTGTTTTTT. It yields the protein CASRWFATGELFF.

The chain is built from TRBV23-1 and TRBJ2-3; TRBD2 matches 10 bases. TRBV23-1 is an open reading frame, and its role is uncertain. V shed 6 bases, J shed 4 bases, and the junction held 10 bases outside the gene matches. This CDR3 region has 16 residues. This CDR3 is CASRLLPGLASDTQYF. The CDR3 DNA follows: TGCGCCAGCAGGCTTCTCCCGGGACTAGCGTCAGATACGCAGTATTTT.

V and J are TRBV6-4 and TRBJ1-6; no reliable D call. V lost 4 bases to trimming and J lost 7 bases, with 8 bases between them. This CDR3 has 13 residues. From germline, CDR1 is MRHNA and CDR2 SNTAGT. The CDR3 DNA reads TGTGCCAGCAGTGGGACGGGAAATTCACCCCTCCACTTT. It yields the protein CASSGTGNSPLHF.

Many counts were recorded for this clonotype. The chain employs TRBV6-6 and TRBJ2-2; TRBD2 aligns across 13 bases. This CDR3 is built from 19 residues. The germline gives CDR1 MNHNY, CDR2 SVGAGI (reference sequence). Unmatched junction bases numbered 12, after V lost 4 bases and J lost 4 bases. CDR3 nucleotide sequence: TGTGCCAGCAGTTCGGGGACTAGCGGGACCCCCCGGACCACCGGGGAGCTGTTTTTT. Translation gives CASSSGTSGTPRTTGELFF.

The sample holds a few counts of this clonotype. The rearrangement joins TRBV5-5 to TRBJ1-2; D may be TRBD1 (5 bases). The length of the CDR3 is 14 residues. CDR1 and CDR2 (germline): SGHKS, YYEKEE (reference sequence). V was trimmed by 0 bases and J by 4 bases, leaving 10 bases between them. Written as DNA, the CDR3 is TGTGCCAGCAGCTTGGGGGCAGGGATCTATGGCTACACCTTC. Protein product: CASSLGAGIYGYTF.

This clonotype was detected many times. The chain couples TRBV20-1 to TRBJ2-5; 11 nucleotides line up with TRBD1. Germline CDR1 and CDR2: DFQATT and SNEGSKA (reference sequence). The CDR3 has 14 residues. Unmatched junction bases numbered 3, after V lost 1 base and J lost 5 bases. CDR3 amino acids: CSARVGQGEETQYF. The CDR3 region has the DNA TGCAGTGCTAGAGTGGGACAGGGGGAGGAGACCCAGTACTTC.

This clonotype was detected many times. The chain is built from TRBV3-1 and TRBJ2-1; 13 bases match TRBD2. Germline V lookup: CDR1 LGHDT, CDR2 YNNKEL (reference sequence). With 4 bases clipped from V and 0 bases from J, the junction kept 15 bases outside the gene matches. The CDR3 is made up of 21 amino acids. The CDR3 DNA follows: TGTGCCAGCAGCCCCCGTCTACTAGCGGGAGGGCCGGGAAGCTCCTACAATGAGCAGTTCTTC. Translating gives CASSPRLLAGGPGSSYNEQFF.